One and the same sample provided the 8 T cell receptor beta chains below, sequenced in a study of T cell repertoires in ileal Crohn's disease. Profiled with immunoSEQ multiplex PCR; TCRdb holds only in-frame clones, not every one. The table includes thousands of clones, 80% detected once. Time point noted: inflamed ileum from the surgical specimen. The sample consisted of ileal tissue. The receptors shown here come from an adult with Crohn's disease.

CDR3 bases: TGCGCCAGCAGAGGCGGGGGGGTAGCCAAAAACATTCAGTACTTC. It yields the protein CASRGGGVAKNIQYF. The V and J genes are TRBV10-2 and TRBJ2-4; 9 nucleotides line up with TRBD2. The CDR3 runs to 15 residues. V dropped 6 bases and J dropped 0; count of bases not matched to a gene: 3. CDR1 and CDR2 (germline): WSHSY, SAAADI.

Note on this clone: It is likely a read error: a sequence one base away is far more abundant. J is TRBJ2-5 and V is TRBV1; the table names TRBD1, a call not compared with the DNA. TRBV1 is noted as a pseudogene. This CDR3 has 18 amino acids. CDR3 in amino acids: CTSSQGATGTGGQETQYF. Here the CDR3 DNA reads TGCACCAGCAGCCAAGGGGCGACTGGGACAGGGGGCCAAGAGACCCAGTACTTC.

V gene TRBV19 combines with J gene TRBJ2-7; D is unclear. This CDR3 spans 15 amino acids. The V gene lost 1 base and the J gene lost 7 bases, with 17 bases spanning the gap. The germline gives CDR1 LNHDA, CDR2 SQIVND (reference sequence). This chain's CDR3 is CASSIGVSGLREQYF. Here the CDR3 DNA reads TGTGCCAGTAGTATAGGCGTTTCAGGTCTGAGGGAGCAGTACTTC.

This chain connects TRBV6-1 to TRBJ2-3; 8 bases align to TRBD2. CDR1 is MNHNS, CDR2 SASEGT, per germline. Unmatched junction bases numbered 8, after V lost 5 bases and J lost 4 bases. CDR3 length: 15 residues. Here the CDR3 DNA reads TGTGCCAGCAGTCTGACTAGCGATCAGGCAGATACGCAGTATTTT. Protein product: CASSLTSDQADTQYF.

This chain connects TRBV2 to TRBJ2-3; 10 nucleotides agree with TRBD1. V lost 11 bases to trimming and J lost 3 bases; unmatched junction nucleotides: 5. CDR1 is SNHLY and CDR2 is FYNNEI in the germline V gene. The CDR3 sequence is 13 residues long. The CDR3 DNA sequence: TGTGCCCGGAGGGACAGGGGAACAGATACGCAGTATTTT. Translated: CARRDRGTDTQYF. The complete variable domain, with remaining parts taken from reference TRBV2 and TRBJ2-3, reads EPEVTQTPSHQVTQMGQEVILRCVPISNHLYFYWYRQILGQKVEFLVSFYNNEISEKSEIFDDQFSVERPDGSNFTLKIRSTKLEDSAMYFCARRDRGTDTQYFGPGTRLTVL.

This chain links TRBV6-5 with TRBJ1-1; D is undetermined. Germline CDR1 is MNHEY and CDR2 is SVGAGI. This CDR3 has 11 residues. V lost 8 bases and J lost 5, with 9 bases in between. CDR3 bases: TGTGCCAGCGAAATCGGGACTGAAGCTTTCTTT. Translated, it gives CASEIGTEAFF.

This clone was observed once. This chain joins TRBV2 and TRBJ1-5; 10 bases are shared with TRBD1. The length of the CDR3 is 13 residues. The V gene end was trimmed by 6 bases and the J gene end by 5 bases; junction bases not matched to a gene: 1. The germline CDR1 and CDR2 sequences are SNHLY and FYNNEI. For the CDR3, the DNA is TGTGCCAGCAGCGGGACAGGGGATCAGCCCCAGCATTTT. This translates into CASSGTGDQPQHF.

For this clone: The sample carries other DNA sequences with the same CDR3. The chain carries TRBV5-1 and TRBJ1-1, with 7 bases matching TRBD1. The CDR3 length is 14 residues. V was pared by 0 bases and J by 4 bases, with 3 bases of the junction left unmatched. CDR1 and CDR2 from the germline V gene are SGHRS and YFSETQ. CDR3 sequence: CASSLASGGTEAFF. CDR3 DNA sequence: TGCGCCAGCAGCTTGGCCTCAGGGGGCACTGAAGCTTTCTTT.